The clone carrying this TCR beta chain was seen at least ten times. No antigen is known for it. The V end was cut by 5 bases, the J end by 7 bases, with 14 bases between. The CDR3 is 13 amino acids. CDR1 GTSNPN and CDR2 SVGIG come from the germline V gene (reference sequence). This entry belongs to a study of breast tumors, draining lymph nodes, adjacent tissues. Findings of the study overall: Tumors had less TCR diversity than lymph nodes, more than nontumor tissue. Data fit most tumor T cells coming from lymph node, expanding in tumor. The lymph node origin of tumor T cells was framed as consistent with a hypothesis, not demonstrated. Luminal-like breast cancer showed significantly greater tumor-nontumor repertoire similarity than basal-like breast cancer did.

TCRdb used MiXCR to reprocess the multiplex PCR reads, holding one entry per CDR3 protein. The top ten hold under 12% of the sample, which has some 53,000 distinct CDR3 sequences, over 40% seen once. The chain combines TRBV30 with TRBJ2-2; a possible D gene is TRBD2 (6 bases). The clonotype comes from a female donor with breast cancer. Some clones in this sample may be carry-over from other donors' samples. Source material: breast tumor tissue. Written as DNA, the CDR3 is TGTGCCTGGGGGTACCGGGGGAACGGGGAGCTGTTTTTT. Its protein product is CAWGYRGNGELFF.